What follows are 21 T cell receptor beta chains derived from one specimen sequenced in a study of CD8+ T cells in alopecia areata. cDNA serving as the sequencing template came from extracted, reverse transcribed RNA. Repertoires were generated with immunoSEQ multiplex PCR, while TCRdb's copy carries only in-frame clones and drops some. Altogether under 350,000 clones were found in the sample, and no singletons occur. The study sorted pooled cutaneous lymph node cells by CD4, CD8alpha, NKG2D, NKG2ACE and other markers. Input material: CD4+ T cells sorted from a lymph node. Receptor source: a C3H/HeJ mouse with alopecia areata. Strain haplotype at MHC: H2-k.

This clone was observed a few times. Each gene name is a mouse one. The sequenced fragment ends 4 residues before the CDR3 boundary, so the rest is inferred from the germline J gene. In the same sample, other DNA sequences code for this CDR3. This sequence joins TRBV13-1 and TRBJ2-2; 11 bases align to TRBD2. Germline-derived CDR1 and CDR2 are NSHNY and SYGAGN. This CDR3 is built from 16 residues. With V trimmed by 3 bases and J by 0 bases, 1 base remained unmatched. The CDR3 region is CASSGGLGANTGQLYF. The CDR3 DNA, read in part, is TGTGCCAGCAGTGGGGGACTGGGGGCAAACACCGGG.

The sample holds a few counts of this clone. Gene names are the mouse ones. CDR3 loop: CTCSAEEGAQNTLYF. The CDR3 bases that were read are TGCACCTGCAGTGCAGAAGAGGGGGCGCAAAAC. The rearrangement uses TRBV1 and TRBJ2-4; TRBD1 is a possible D gene (7 bases). The CDR3 end falls 4 residues outside the read, so it is completed with the germline J gene. V lost 0 bases to trimming and J lost 3 bases, with 10 bases between them. CDR1 NSQYPW and CDR2 LRSPGD come from the germline V gene (reference sequence). This CDR3 region has 15 residues.

This clone was counted only a few times. Gene names refer to mouse genes. CDR3 in amino acids: CASSAPGGNSDYTF. The covered CDR3 bases are TGTGCCAGCAGTGCTCCAGGGGGGAACTCC. The chain employs TRBV13-1 and TRBJ1-2, with 7 bases matching TRBD1. The read ends 4 residues shy of where the CDR3 ends; the end is completed using the germline J gene. From germline, CDR1 is NSHNY and CDR2 SYGAGN. The CDR3 length is 14 residues. Trimming removed 3 bases from V and 2 bases from J; junction bases left unmatched: 4.

Points on this clone: Here the gene names and germline are mouse. The read terminates 4 residues before the CDR3 end, so the remaining end is supplied by the germline J gene. The gene calls are TRBV1 and TRBJ2-1; 9 bases line up with TRBD2. Germline V gene sequence: CDR1 NSQYPW, CDR2 LRSPGD (reference sequence). The CDR3 contains 17 residues. Trimming at V came to 0 bases and at J to 2 bases, leaving 5 bases not matched to a gene. The CDR3 loop reads CTCSADLGGDYYAEQFF. The covered CDR3 bases are TGCACCTGCAGTGCAGATCTGGGGGGGGACTACTATGCT.

For this clone: Gene names are mouse gene names. The sequence runs out 3 residues before the end of the CDR3; the remainder is reconstructed from the germline J gene. The rearrangement joins TRBV19 to TRBJ1-6; D is undetermined. TRBJ1-6 is an ORF; its function is uncertain. The length of the CDR3 is 14 residues. Germline CDR1 is FNHDT and CDR2 is SITEND (reference sequence). Trimming removed 2 bases at V and 6 bases at J, with 9 bases between. The DNA read from the CDR3 is TGTGCCAGCAGTATTCCACAGATTAATTCGCCC. Its protein product is CASSIPQINSP. From start to end, the CDR3 is CASSIPQINSPLYF.

Worth noting for this clone: The gene names given are mouse names. From the germline J gene comes the end of the CDR3, since the read stops 4 residues before it. V usage is TRBV13-2 and J usage is TRBJ1-2; 7 bases line up with TRBD1. This CDR3 spans 14 amino acids. With 3 bases clipped from V and 3 bases from J, the junction kept 5 bases outside the gene matches. Germline values: CDR1 NNHNN, CDR2 SYGAGS (reference sequence). CDR3 DNA (partial): TGTGCCAGCGGTGTACGGGACAGCTACTCC. Translated, it gives CASGVRDSYS. The entire CDR3 protein is CASGVRDSYSDYTF.

This clone was seen a few times. Gene labels here are mouse ones. This same CDR3 is encoded by further DNA sequences in the sample. The sequenced CDR3 bases are TGTGCCAGCAGTCCCAGACTGGGGGGGTATGCT. Translation gives CASSPRLGGYA. The whole CDR3 sequence is CASSPRLGGYAEQFF. This chain links TRBV19 with TRBJ2-1, with 11 bases aligning to TRBD2. The observed sequence ends 4 residues before the CDR3 terminus, with the missing tail filled in from the germline J gene. Germline assignment: CDR1 FNHDT and CDR2 SITEND (reference sequence). Trimming removed 4 bases from V and 4 bases from J; junction bases left unmatched: 4. This CDR3 is built from 15 residues. Together with reference TRBV19 and TRBJ2-1, the CDR3 gives the full variable domain: GGIITQTPKFLIGQEGQKLTLKCQQNFNHDTMYWYRQDSGKGLRLIYYSITENDLQKGDLSEGYDASREKKSSFSLTVTSAQKNEMAVFLCASSPRLGGYAEQFFGPGTRLTVL.

On this clone itself: Mouse gene names apply. The read is 4 residues too short to cover the CDR3 end, so that end is filled in from the germline J gene. The sample has other DNA sequences that encode this CDR3 too. V gene TRBV5 combines with J gene TRBJ2-5, with 7 bases fitting TRBD1. From germline, CDR1 is LGHNA and CDR2 YNLKQL (reference sequence). The CDR3 has 14 residues. Here the CDR3 reads CASSQRDREDTQYF. The CDR3 bases that were read are TGTGCCAGCAGCCAAAGGGACAGAGAAGAC.

For this clone: Mouse gene names and germline throughout. The covered CDR3 bases are TGTGCCAGCGGTCCTTCGGGACAGGGGGCACGAGAC. As protein: CASGPSGQGARD. Given in full, the CDR3 is CASGPSGQGARDTQYF. The V gene is TRBV13-2, the J gene TRBJ2-5, with TRBD1 matching 12 bases. The read falls 4 residues short of the CDR3 end, and the missing part is taken from the germline J gene. The CDR3 spans 16 residues. In germline, CDR1 is NNHNN, CDR2 SYGAGS (reference sequence).

This clone was observed a handful of times. Here the gene names and germline are mouse. The CDR3 end is not reached by the read, which stops 4 residues before it; the germline J gene fills it in. The V call is TRBV13-3, the J call TRBJ2-3; 10 bases match TRBD2. Germline V gene lookup returns CDR1 NNHDY and CDR2 SYVADS. V dropped 2 bases and J dropped 1; count of bases not matched to a gene: 7. CDR3 length equals 17 residues. The CDR3 DNA, read in part, is TGTGCCAGCAGTGAACGCTGGGGGGGCGCGGGTGCAGAA. Its protein product is CASSERWGGAGAE. The full CDR3 protein is CASSERWGGAGAETLYF.

This clone showed up just a few times. One base away lies a much larger clone, so this may be a sequencing read error. Here the gene names and germline are mouse. The read comes to an end 4 residues before the CDR3 does, leaving the germline J gene to fill in the end. The sample carries other DNA sequences with the same CDR3. The chain is built from TRBV5 and TRBJ2-5; D not certain. Trimming removed 3 bases from V and 0 bases from J, with 4 bases in between. The CDR3 consists of 13 residues. Germline CDR1 reads LGHNA; CDR2 reads YNLKQL (reference sequence). The CDR3 DNA, read in part, is TGTGCCAGCAGCCAGAGTAACCAAGAC. Its protein product is CASSQSNQD. The CDR3, in full, reads CASSQSNQDTQYF.

Concerning this clone: Gene names refer to mouse genes. The read comes to an end 4 residues before the CDR3 does, leaving the germline J gene to fill in the end. This rearrangement joins TRBV19 to TRBJ2-2; 7 bases fit TRBD2. V trimming: 6 bases; J trimming: 4 bases; junction bases outside the gene matches: 6. Germline values: CDR1 FNHDT, CDR2 SITEND (reference sequence). The CDR3 is 14 residues long. CDR3 sequence: CASTTGVRTGQLYF. CDR3 bases read: TGTGCCAGCACAACTGGGGTTCGCACCGGG.

This clone was counted a few times. Each gene name is a mouse one. The read halts 4 residues ahead of the CDR3 end, with the missing end drawn from the germline J gene. The chain employs TRBV5 and TRBJ2-2; D may be TRBD1 (5 bases). The CDR3 length is 15 residues. Looked up from germline, CDR1 is LGHNA and CDR2 is YNLKQL (reference sequence). Trimming stripped 0 bases from V and 6 bases from J, with 11 bases between. Incomplete CDR3 DNA: TGTGCCAGCAGCCAAGACAGGGTCCCGGCCGGG. Encoded protein: CASSQDRVPAG. The complete CDR3 reads CASSQDRVPAGQLYF.

This clone was found a few times. Mouse gene names apply. The sequenced part of the CDR3 DNA is TGTGCCAGCAGTATTGAGGGACAAAAATATAATTCGCCC. Translated: CASSIEGQKYNSP. The entire CDR3 is CASSIEGQKYNSPLYF. This chain joins TRBV19 and TRBJ1-6; TRBD1 might be the D (6 bases). The sequence runs out 3 residues before the end of the CDR3; the remainder is reconstructed from the germline J gene. TRBJ1-6 is noted as an ORF with a role that remains uncertain. The CDR3 is 16 amino acids. Trimming cost V 2 bases and J 4 bases, with 13 bases left between them. In germline, CDR1 is FNHDT, CDR2 SITEND (reference sequence).

Details on this clone: Given a much more abundant clone one base away, this may be a read error. The germline and genes are mouse ones. The observed sequence ends 4 residues before the CDR3 terminus, with the missing tail filled in from the germline J gene. This rearrangement joins TRBV13-3 to TRBJ2-1; 8 bases line up with TRBD2. After removal of 4 bases from V and 1 base from J, the junction contained 1 base not matched to a gene. Per the germline V gene, CDR1 is NNHDY and CDR2 is SYVADS. The CDR3 totals 14 residues. CDR3 bases read: TGTGCCAGCAGTCCTGGGGGGAACTATGCT. Protein product: CASSPGGNYA. The entire CDR3 sequence reads CASSPGGNYAEQFF.

This clone was seen many times. Mouse germline and gene names are used. The CDR3 goes on 4 residues after the read ends, and that part is filled in from the germline J gene. The chain has TRBV13-1 and TRBJ2-2; 7 bases line up with TRBD1. The CDR3 consists of 16 residues. Trimming at V came to 3 bases and at J to 0 bases, leaving 5 bases not matched to a gene. Per germline, CDR1 NSHNY and CDR2 SYGAGN. The part of the CDR3 DNA that was read is TGTGCCAGCAGTGGGGGGACAGATGCAAACACCGGG. As protein: CASSGGTDANTG. The complete CDR3 sequence is CASSGGTDANTGQLYF.

To note about this clone: Germline and genes here are mouse. The read ends 4 residues shy of where the CDR3 ends; the end is completed using the germline J gene. The J gene is TRBJ1-2, the V gene TRBV13-1; TRBD1 agrees at 7 bases. Germline CDR1 reads NSHNY; CDR2 reads SYGAGN. V gave up 3 bases and J gave up 0 bases; unmatched junction bases: 8. This CDR3 region has 16 residues. The covered CDR3 bases are TGTGCCAGCAGTGGGGGCTCCGGGACAGCAAACTCC. Translation gives CASSGGSGTANS. The full CDR3 is CASSGGSGTANSDYTF.

Of note for this clone: Germline and genes: mouse. The read finishes 4 residues shy of the CDR3 end, and the germline J gene is used to complete it. The chain links TRBV5 to TRBJ2-1; possibly TRBD1 for D (6 bases). CDR1 is LGHNA, CDR2 YNLKQL, per germline (reference sequence). The CDR3 has 15 amino acids. V lost 0 bases and J 5 bases, leaving 11 bases between the germline ends. The CDR3 spells CASSQDGRGDAEQFF. CDR3 DNA, as far as it was read: TGTGCCAGCAGCCAAGATGGCAGGGGAGATGCT.

Notes on this clone: The gene names here belong to mouse. The CDR3 end lies 3 residues beyond the end of the read and is filled in from the germline J gene. The chain is built from TRBV13-2 and TRBJ1-6; 8 nucleotides match TRBD1. TRBJ1-6 is reported as an ORF; its role is uncertain. CDR3 length equals 14 residues. V lost 5 bases and J lost 10; bases outside the gene matches: 8. In germline, CDR1 is NNHNN, CDR2 SYGAGS (reference sequence). CDR3: CASGVRDRRSPLYF. Incomplete CDR3 DNA: TGTGCCAGCGGAGTCCGGGACAGGAGGTCGCCC.

This clone was observed a few times. Germline and genes here are mouse. With the read ending 4 residues before the CDR3 end, the germline J gene is used to fill in that end. The chain recombines TRBV19 with TRBJ2-2; a weak D match, TRBD1 (6 bases). V lost 5 bases, J lost 0 bases, and 11 bases lay in between. There are 15 residues in the CDR3. Germline CDR1 FNHDT, CDR2 SITEND (reference sequence). CDR3 DNA, as far as it was read: TGTGCCAGCAGGGCGGACAGAGCAAACACCGGG. This codes for CASRADRANTG. The CDR3 reads in full as CASRADRANTGQLYF.

As concerns this clone: Mouse gene names apply. The CDR3 end lies 4 residues beyond the end of the read and is filled in from the germline J gene. The sample holds other DNA sequences that translate to the same CDR3. This sequence joins TRBV13-1 and TRBJ2-5; tentative D call: TRBD1 (5 bases). The CDR3 is 13 amino acids. Trimming took 5 bases from V and 2 from J, leaving 9 bases between them. CDR1 and CDR2 from the germline V gene are NSHNY and SYGAGN. The CDR3 is CASRQGGQDTQYF. The part of the CDR3 DNA that was read is TGTGCCAGCAGGCAGGGCGGCCAAGAC.